The 30 T cell receptor beta chains listed next were all sequenced from one sample in a study of blood T cell repertoires in COVID-19. Some clones are missing from TCRdb's copy, which holds only in-frame ones; the method was immunoSEQ multiplex PCR. The data contain 210,000 or so clones, 89% of them singletons. The sequenced sample consisted of peripheral blood. These receptors came from a man between 35 and 55 years old with acute or convalescent COVID-19.

A few counts support this clone. This chain uses TRBV7-9 with TRBJ1-2, with 8 bases lining up with TRBD1. Germline loops: CDR1 SEHNR, CDR2 FQNEAQ (reference sequence). Trimming at V came to 3 bases and at J to 3 bases, leaving 12 bases not matched to a gene. The CDR3 consists of 17 residues. CDR3 amino acids: CASSLIAIGQGDYGYTF. CDR3 in DNA: TGTGCCAGCAGCTTGATAGCAATCGGACAGGGAGACTATGGCTACACCTTC.

The sample holds a few counts of this clone. The rearrangement uses TRBV30 and TRBJ1-5, with D uncertain. The CDR3 has 12 amino acids. Trimming shortened V by 3 bases and J by 2 bases, and 5 bases separated the two germline ends. Germline V lookup: CDR1 GTSNPN, CDR2 SVGIG (reference sequence). The CDR3 loop is CAWRAGNQPQHF. The CDR3 nucleotides are TGTGCCTGGAGGGCTGGCAATCAGCCCCAGCATTTT.

The J gene is TRBJ2-1, the V gene TRBV7-3; 8 positions agree with TRBD2. The germline V gene has CDR1 SGHTA and CDR2 FQGTGA. The junction had 6 bases not matched to a gene; V was cut back by 5 bases and J by 0 bases. CDR3 size: 16 residues. As DNA, the CDR3 is TGTGCCAGCAGCGCCTCACTAGCGGACTCCTACAATGAGCAGTTCTTC. It yields the protein CASSASLADSYNEQFF.

The chain recombines TRBV5-1 with TRBJ2-5; TRBD2 agrees at 8 bases. Looked up from germline, CDR1 is SGHRS and CDR2 is YFSETQ. V was pared by 2 bases and J by 1 base, with 4 bases of the junction left unmatched. The length of the CDR3 is 15 residues. The CDR3 region has the DNA TGCGCCAGCAGCTTCGGCGGGACTAGCCAAGAGACCCAGTACTTC. It specifies CASSFGGTSQETQYF.

DNA for the CDR3: TGTGCCAGCAGCCAGACTAGCGGGGGGTCTACAGATACGCAGTATTTT. Amino acid sequence: CASSQTSGGSTDTQYF. The rearrangement uses TRBV4-2 and TRBJ2-3, with 13 positions matching TRBD2. The junction had 3 bases not matched to a gene; V was cut back by 3 bases and J by 3 bases. The germline CDR1 and CDR2 sequences are LGHNA and YNFKEQ. The CDR3 extends over 16 amino acids.

A single count supports this clone. V and J are TRBV2 and TRBJ2-7; the match to TRBD2 covers 14 bases. Germline V gives CDR1 SNHLY, CDR2 FYNNEI. V was clipped by 6 bases and J by 4 bases; unmatched bases: 11. The CDR3 contains 17 residues. DNA of the CDR3: TGTGCCAGCAGGCCAGGGGGACTAGCGGGGGCCGGGTACGAGCAGTACTTC. It yields the protein CASRPGGLAGAGYEQYF.

This rearrangement joins TRBV6-6 to TRBJ1-1, with D perhaps matching TRBD1 (5 bases). The germline V and J ends were trimmed by 5 bases and 1 base, with 8 bases remaining between them. There are 13 residues in the CDR3. Germline CDR1 reads MNHNY; CDR2 reads SVGAGI (reference sequence). The CDR3: CASSTTGNTEAFF. The CDR3 nucleotides are TGTGCCAGCAGTACCACAGGGAACACTGAAGCTTTCTTT.

V is TRBV19 and J is TRBJ1-1, with 7 bases matching TRBD1. The CDR3 spans 13 residues. V was pared by 6 bases and J by 5 bases, with 6 bases of the junction left unmatched. CDR1 LNHDA and CDR2 SQIVND come from the germline V gene (reference sequence). CDR3 sequence: CASSYRGGTEAFF. Written as DNA, the CDR3 is TGTGCCAGTAGCTACAGGGGTGGAACTGAAGCTTTCTTT.

This clone was found once. Here the CDR3 DNA reads TGCGCCAGTGGTTCCACTAGCGGGGGGGCAGAGACCCAGTACTTC. The encoded protein is CASGSTSGGAETQYF. The chain couples TRBV10-2 to TRBJ2-5; 13 bases are a match to TRBD2. V gave up 9 bases and J gave up 4 bases; unmatched junction bases: 8. Germline V gene sequence: CDR1 WSHSY, CDR2 SAAADI. This CDR3 spans 15 amino acids.

The chain recombines TRBV5-1 with TRBJ1-1; TRBD1 agrees at 8 bases. This CDR3 has 15 residues. Per the germline V gene, CDR1 is SGHRS and CDR2 is YFSETQ. V was clipped by 1 base and J by 10 bases; unmatched bases: 12. The chain's CDR3 is CASSLQKGQVGRAFF. DNA for the CDR3: TGCGCCAGCAGCTTGCAAAAGGGACAGGTCGGAAGAGCTTTCTTT.

This chain connects TRBV2 to TRBJ1-4; D perhaps matches TRBD1 (6 bases). CDR3 size: 15 residues. Per the germline V gene, CDR1 is SNHLY and CDR2 is FYNNEI. The V and J ends lost 0 bases and 10 bases respectively, with 15 bases between them. CDR3 in DNA: TGTGCCAGCAGTGAAGCGCCAATGGTGGGGGCAAAACTGTTTTTT. Protein product: CASSEAPMVGAKLFF.

The chain couples TRBV5-6 to TRBJ2-5; 10 bases map to TRBD2. The CDR3 is 17 amino acids. CDR1 is SGHDT and CDR2 is YYEEEE in the germline V gene. V lost 9 bases, J lost 0 bases, and 14 bases stayed unmatched. CDR3 coding DNA: TGTGCCACCTACTCGACCCTAGCGGGGGCCCACCAAGAGACCCAGTACTTC. This gives the protein CATYSTLAGAHQETQYF.

The V call is TRBV5-1, the J call TRBJ2-7; perhaps TRBD2 as D (5 bases). The CDR3 runs to 13 residues. Trimming stripped 3 bases from V and 3 bases from J, with 10 bases between. Per the germline V gene, CDR1 is SGHRS and CDR2 is YFSETQ. This chain's CDR3 is CASSSGIYYEQYF. CDR3 DNA sequence: TGCGCCAGCAGCTCCGGGATTTACTACGAGCAGTACTTC.

The J gene is TRBJ1-2, the V gene TRBV3-1 (or the pseudogene TRBV3-2); possibly TRBD1 for D (6 bases). Germline values: CDR1 LGHDT, CDR2 YNNKEL (reference sequence). The CDR3 covers 13 residues. V was clipped by 2 bases and J by 2 bases, with 6 bases between them. In DNA form, the CDR3 reads TGTGCCAGCAGCCAAAGGGGGAACTATGGCTACACCTTC. Protein sequence: CASSQRGNYGYTF.

The V gene is TRBV6-5, the J gene TRBJ2-3; possibly TRBD2 for D (6 bases). This CDR3 has 15 residues. The germline CDR1 and CDR2 sequences are MNHEY and SVGAGI. V was pared by 2 bases and J by 1 base, with 10 bases between. The CDR3 reads CASSYRGMGTDTQYF. In DNA form, the CDR3 reads TGTGCCAGCAGTTACCGGGGGATGGGCACAGATACGCAGTATTTT.

The chain has TRBV7-6 and TRBJ1-2; TRBD1 matches at 8 bases. CDR3 length: 13 amino acids. V shed 5 bases, J shed 8 bases, and the junction held 7 bases outside the gene matches. Germline V gene sequence: CDR1 SGHVS, CDR2 FNYEAQ. The CDR3 region has the DNA TGTGCCAGCAGCCCCGGGACAGGAACAGGCTACACCTTC. This codes for CASSPGTGTGYTF.

The genes are TRBV18 and TRBJ2-7; D gene uncertain. Germline CDR1 is KGHSH and CDR2 is LQKENI. This CDR3 is 15 amino acids long. The V end lost 0 bases, the J end lost 0 bases, and 9 bases lay between the germline ends. The CDR3 protein is CASSPPSQSSYEQYF. Written as DNA, the CDR3 is TGTGCCAGCTCACCACCGTCACAGAGCTCCTACGAGCAGTACTTC.

This chain uses TRBV5-1 with TRBJ2-2; 8 bases agree with TRBD2. V lost 7 bases, J lost 3 bases, and 8 bases stayed unmatched. The CDR3 runs 15 residues. Germline V lookup: CDR1 SGHRS, CDR2 YFSETQ. In DNA form, the CDR3 reads TGCGCCAGCTCCAAAAACGGGGGGGACACCGGGGAGCTGTTTTTT. It is translated as CASSKNGGDTGELFF. The variable domain in full, with the rest retrieved from reference TRBV5-1 and TRBJ2-2, is KAGVTQTPRYLIKTRGQQVTLSCSPISGHRSVSWYQQTPGQGLQFLFEYFSETQRNKGNFPGRFSGRQFSNSRSEMNVSTLELGDSALYLCASSKNGGDTGELFFGEGSRLTVL.

V gene TRBV13 combines with J gene TRBJ1-2; no clear D gene. Germline CDR1 and CDR2: PRHDT and FYEKMQ (reference sequence). The CDR3 runs to 13 residues. Trimming removed 3 bases at V and 3 bases at J, with 8 bases between. CDR3 in amino acids: CASSFPGDYGYTF. The CDR3 nucleotides read TGTGCCAGCAGCTTCCCCGGAGACTATGGCTACACCTTC.

The chain combines TRBV4-1 with TRBJ1-1; D perhaps matches TRBD1 (6 bases). With 4 bases removed from V and 3 bases from J, the gap between germline ends came to 15 bases. The germline V gene has CDR1 MGHRA and CDR2 YSYEKL. The CDR3 runs 15 residues. This CDR3 reads CASSRYLGGDTEAFF. The CDR3 nucleotides read TGCGCCAGCAGCCGATATCTAGGGGGGGACACTGAAGCTTTCTTT.

This chain uses TRBV18 with TRBJ1-2, with D unresolved. The CDR3 runs 14 residues. The V end lost 6 bases, the J end lost 5 bases, and 16 bases lay between the germline ends. Germline V CDR1 and CDR2: KGHSH, LQKENI. The CDR3 loop is CASSATTDNYGYTF. The CDR3, as DNA: TGTGCCAGCTCGGCAACTACGGATAATTATGGCTACACCTTC.

The chain links TRBV4-1 to TRBJ1-1, with 10 nucleotides matching TRBD1. Per germline, CDR1 MGHRA and CDR2 YSYEKL. CDR3 size: 17 residues. Trimming removed 3 bases from V and 1 base from J; junction bases left unmatched: 8. The CDR3 protein is CASSHETGGSSNTEAFF. CDR3 in DNA: TGCGCCAGCAGCCACGAGACAGGGGGCTCATCGAACACTGAAGCTTTCTTT.

This clone is a singleton in its sample. The V and J genes are TRBV4-3 and TRBJ2-7, with TRBD1 as a possible D gene (6 bases). The CDR3 loop spans 15 amino acids. The V gene lost 3 bases and the J gene lost 4 bases, with 16 bases spanning the gap. CDR1 and CDR2 from the germline V gene are LGHNA and YSLEER. The CDR3 bases are TGCGCCAGCAGCCAGTCTTTACAGGGTGTGTACGAGCAGTACTTC. Residues: CASSQSLQGVYEQYF.

This clone was seen only a few times. The chain joins TRBV3-1 (or the pseudogene TRBV3-2) to TRBJ1-5; weak D call: TRBD1 (5 bases). The germline V gene has CDR1 LGHDT and CDR2 YNNKEL (reference sequence). The CDR3 contains 14 residues. Trimming removed 6 bases from V and 3 bases from J, with 12 bases in between. The CDR3 protein is CASSHQGSNQPQHF. For the CDR3, the DNA is TGTGCCAGCAGTCACCAGGGATCCAATCAGCCCCAGCATTTT.

J is TRBJ1-3 and V is TRBV15; no clear D. Germline CDR1 LNHNV, CDR2 YYDKDF (reference sequence). The CDR3 spans 16 residues. V lost 0 bases and J 0 bases, leaving 9 bases between the germline ends. CDR3 nucleotides: TGTGCCACCAGCAGAGAAACAGATAGCTCTGGAAACACCATATATTTT. Encoded protein: CATSRETDSSGNTIYF.

The chain employs TRBV7-6 and TRBJ2-3, with a weak D call TRBD2 (7 bases). V was trimmed by 7 bases and J by 0 bases, leaving 23 bases between them. CDR3 size: 18 residues. From germline, CDR1 is SGHVS and CDR2 FNYEAQ. The CDR3 here is CASTPEGGARRSTDTQYF. CDR3 sequence (DNA): TGTGCCAGCACCCCCGAGGGGGGGGCCCGGCGTAGCACAGATACGCAGTATTTT.

The genes are TRBV3-1 (or the pseudogene TRBV3-2) and TRBJ2-5; a weak D match, TRBD1 (6 bases). CDR1 and CDR2 (germline): LGHDT, YNNKEL (reference sequence). V lost 4 bases and J lost 8, with 14 bases in between. This CDR3 has 13 residues. The CDR3 loop is CASSLRGGLTQYF. In nucleotides, the CDR3 is TGTGCCAGCAGCCTACGAGGGGGTCTTACCCAGTACTTC.

The chain is built from TRBV5-1 and TRBJ2-5; TRBD2 matches at 8 bases. CDR3 length equals 14 residues. Germline V lookup: CDR1 SGHRS, CDR2 YFSETQ. Trimming at V came to 3 bases and at J to 5 bases, leaving 6 bases not matched to a gene. The CDR3 bases are TGCGCCAGCAGCTCGGGGGCTAGCGGGGAGACCCAGTACTTC. Its protein is CASSSGASGETQYF.

The V call is TRBV5-6, the J call TRBJ2-3; the D gene is possibly TRBD1 (6 bases). CDR1 SGHDT and CDR2 YYEEEE come from the germline V gene. The CDR3 consists of 13 residues. V was shortened by 3 bases and J by 4 bases, with 9 bases between the two germline ends. The CDR3 spells CASSSPGADTQYF. The CDR3 DNA reads as TGTGCCAGCAGCTCCCCAGGGGCAGATACGCAGTATTTT.

The rearrangement uses TRBV6-2 or TRBV6-3 and TRBJ2-1; 7 nucleotides agree with TRBD2. J gave up 11 bases and V 2 bases, and 12 bases lay outside the gene matches. Germline-derived CDR1 and CDR2 are MNHEY and SVGEGT. CDR3 length: 15 amino acids. The CDR3 DNA is TGTGCCAGCAGTTACGACGTCCCGGGGACTATCAAGCAGTTCTTC. It is translated as CASSYDVPGTIKQFF.